This TCR beta chain was captured by sequencing in a study of blood T cell repertoires in COVID-19. Study-level information: Acute and convalescent COVID-19 samples came from the United States, Italy and Spain.

TCRdb keeps only in-frame clones here, not all; method: immunoSEQ multiplex PCR. Of 85,000 to 130,000 clones listed, just over 90% are singletons. Germline V gives CDR1 LNHDA, CDR2 SQIVND (reference sequence). J lost 1 base, V lost 5 bases, and 5 bases had no gene match. CDR3 length: 16 amino acids. Sequencing input: peripheral blood. The rearrangement uses TRBV19 and TRBJ2-1, with TRBD2 matching over 10 bases. The clonotype originates from a man aged 55-75 years with acute or convalescent COVID-19. The CDR3 loop is CASSWKAGGSYNEQFF. CDR3 DNA: TGTGCCAGTAGTTGGAAAGCGGGAGGGTCCTACAATGAGCAGTTCTTC. Variable domain in full (rest from reference TRBV19 and TRBJ2-1): DGGITQSPKYLFRKEGQNVTLSCEQNLNHDAMYWYRQDPGQGLRLIYYSQIVNDFQKGDIAEGYSVSREKKESFPLTVTSAQKNPTAFYLCASSWKAGGSYNEQFFGPGTRLTVL.